Sequencing of this TCR beta chain was carried out in a study of blood T cell repertoires in COVID-19. About the research overall: Sites across the United States, Italy and Spain contributed samples from acute and convalescent COVID-19.

Measured with immunoSEQ multiplex PCR; TCRdb has only the in-frame clones, and not every one. The sample consists of roughly 280,000 clones, around 87% of them appearing once. Germline CDR1 is SQVTM and CDR2 is ANQGSEA. Unmatched junction bases numbered 12, after V lost 6 bases and J lost 4 bases. This CDR3 comprises 15 residues. The sequence was obtained from a woman in her forties or fifties who had recovered from COVID-19. What was sequenced was peripheral blood. The J gene is TRBJ2-7, the V gene TRBV29-1, with 10 bases aligning to TRBD2. The CDR3 here is CSVAGLAGVLYEQYF. The CDR3 DNA follows: TGCAGCGTGGCAGGGCTAGCGGGAGTCCTGTACGAGCAGTACTTC.